The 8 T cell receptor beta chains below all came from one sample that was sequenced in a study of breast tumors, draining lymph nodes, adjacent tissues. TCRdb reanalysed the multiplex PCR reads using MiXCR and keeps one entry per CDR3 protein. The sample includes around 190,000 distinct CDR3 sequences, 33% of them seen just once. Samples came from axillary lymph nodes draining the breast cancer. Sequenced input: axillary lymph node tissue. These receptors all come from a female donor with breast cancer. Some clones in this sample may be carry-over from other donors' samples.

Of note for this clonotype: A much larger clone sits a single nucleotide away, making a read error possible. J is TRBJ1-2 and V is TRBV7-9, with D possibly being TRBD1 (5 bases). The CDR3 runs 14 residues. Looked up from germline, CDR1 is SEHNR and CDR2 is FQNEAQ (reference sequence). The CDR3 loop is CTSSQPRTNYGYTF. DNA for the CDR3: TGTACCAGCAGCCAACCGCGGACAAACTATGGCTACACCTTC.

This clonotype occurred many times. In DNA form, the CDR3 reads TGTGCCAGCAGTAGGACGACTAGCGGGAGCTCCTACGAGCAGTACTTC. Translated, it gives CASSRTTSGSSYEQYF. This sequence joins TRBV6-5 and TRBJ2-7; 12 bases map to TRBD2. Trimming took 5 bases from V and 0 from J; bases not matched to a gene: 5. This CDR3 is built from 16 residues. Germline V lookup: CDR1 MNHEY, CDR2 SVGAGI.

This clonotype was detected many times. The rearrangement links TRBV20-1 to TRBJ2-2; 7 bases line up with TRBD2. The CDR3 sequence is 15 residues long. CDR1 and CDR2 (germline): DFQATT, SNEGSKA (reference sequence). Losses at the gene ends were 6 bases for V and 4 bases for J; bases not matched to a gene: 11. CDR3 coding DNA: TGCAGTGCCTCGAGCGGGAACTCAATCACCGGGGAGCTGTTTTTT. Its translation is CSASSGNSITGELFF.

This clonotype has at least ten counts. J is TRBJ2-3 and V is TRBV11-2, with 7 bases lining up with TRBD2. In germline, CDR1 is SGHAT, CDR2 FQNNGV. Losses at the gene ends were 2 bases for V and 3 bases for J; bases not matched to a gene: 11. This CDR3 contains 17 residues. DNA of the CDR3: TGTGCCAGCAGCTTACCCCTAGCGGTAGGAACTACAGATACGCAGTATTTT. It codes for CASSLPLAVGTTDTQYF.

V is TRBV15 and J is TRBJ2-3; 9 nucleotides agree with TRBD1. Germline V lookup: CDR1 LNHNV, CDR2 YYDKDF (reference sequence). The CDR3 is 16 amino acids. V was pared by 3 bases and J by 9 bases, with 13 bases of the junction left unmatched. Here the CDR3 DNA reads TGTGCCACCAGCAGCTTGGTACAGGGGGCCGCCAACACGCAGTATTTT. It translates to CATSSLVQGAANTQYF.

This clonotype has a count of ten or more. The chain employs TRBV3-1 and TRBJ2-6; D remains ambiguous. V was clipped by 4 bases and J by 0 bases, with 10 bases between them. CDR3 length: 16 amino acids. Germline V gene sequence: CDR1 LGHDT, CDR2 YNNKEL (reference sequence). CDR3 sequence (DNA): TGTGCCAGCAGCCCCAGACGGAGCTCTGGGGCCAACGTCCTGACTTTC. This translates into CASSPRRSSGANVLTF.

In the case of this clonotype: A much more abundant neighbour one base away suggests this may be a read error. The chain carries TRBV7-3 and TRBJ2-5; 7 positions agree with TRBD2. The germline gives CDR1 SGHTA, CDR2 FQGTGA. The CDR3 consists of 16 residues. The DNA for the CDR3 is TGTGCCAGCAGTACCTCCGGGACTACCTTGCAAGAGACCCAGTGCTTC. It encodes CASSTSGTTLQETQCF.

This clonotype was observed at least ten times. The chain has TRBV4-2 and TRBJ1-5; 9 bases are a match to TRBD1. Trimming took 4 bases from V and 4 from J; bases not matched to a gene: 5. The CDR3 is 15 amino acids. Germline CDR1 LGHNA, CDR2 YNFKEQ. This chain's CDR3 is CASSPVDRGNQPQHF. The CDR3 DNA reads TGTGCCAGCAGCCCCGTAGACAGGGGGAATCAGCCCCAGCATTTT.